This T cell receptor (beta chain) comes out of a study of T cells in Graves' hyperthyroidism and ophthalmopathy. Whole-study findings and limits: Model output signaled ophthalmopathy a median 6.5 months ahead of onset. In blood, most of the thyroid clonotypes expanded above 0.001 were also present. Ophthalmopathy stood apart from stable hyperthyroidism in a 13 V-J model.

Uncontrolled infections, other autoimmune diseases, pregnancy or lactation led to exclusion of patients. Germline CDR1 SQVTM, CDR2 ANQGSEA. The CDR3 runs to 15 residues. V shed 6 bases and J 3 bases; nucleotides not matched to a gene: 5. A remark on this clonotype: Its cognate antigen is unknown.

The CDR3 regions of TCR beta were amplified from RNA transcripts. First-round RT-PCR with HTBI primers amplified the TCR CDR3 region. TCRdb called the multiplex PCR reads again in MiXCR, with one record for every CDR3 protein. The sample includes under 700,000 distinct CDR3 sequences, 40% to 55% seen only once; the top ten take nearly 8.5%. The sample comprised peripheral blood or thyroid tissue (not recorded which). V usage is TRBV29-1 and J usage is TRBJ2-2, with 12 bases matching TRBD1. This sequence was found in a woman younger than 35 with Graves' hyperthyroidism. CDR3 DNA: TGCAGCGTAGGGACAGGGGGCGCGGACACCGGGGAGCTGTTTTTT. Protein sequence: CSVGTGGADTGELFF.